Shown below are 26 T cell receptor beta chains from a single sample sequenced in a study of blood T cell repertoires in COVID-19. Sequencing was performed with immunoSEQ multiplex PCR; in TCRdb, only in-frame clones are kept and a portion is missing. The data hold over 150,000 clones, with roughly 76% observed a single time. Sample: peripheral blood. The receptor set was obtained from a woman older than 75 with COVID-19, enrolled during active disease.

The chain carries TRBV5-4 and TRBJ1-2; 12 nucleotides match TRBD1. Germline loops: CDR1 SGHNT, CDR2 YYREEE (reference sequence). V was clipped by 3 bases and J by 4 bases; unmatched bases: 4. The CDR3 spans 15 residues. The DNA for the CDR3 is TGTGCCAGCAGCTGGGACAGGGGGCGACGCTATGGCTACACCTTC. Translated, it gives CASSWDRGRRYGYTF.

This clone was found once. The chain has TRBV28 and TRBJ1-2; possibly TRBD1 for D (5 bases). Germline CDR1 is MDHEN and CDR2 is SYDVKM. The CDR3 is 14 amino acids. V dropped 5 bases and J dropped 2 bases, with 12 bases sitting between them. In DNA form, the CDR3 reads TGTGCCAGCAGTACCCTTGACAGAAACTATGGCTACACCTTC. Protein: CASSTLDRNYGYTF.

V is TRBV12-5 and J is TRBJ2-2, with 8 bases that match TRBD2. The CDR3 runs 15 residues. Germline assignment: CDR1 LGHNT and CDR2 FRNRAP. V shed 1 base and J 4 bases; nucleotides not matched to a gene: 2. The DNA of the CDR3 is TGTGCTAGTGGTTTGGATCTAGCGGGCACCGGGGAGCTGTTTTTT. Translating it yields CASGLDLAGTGELFF.

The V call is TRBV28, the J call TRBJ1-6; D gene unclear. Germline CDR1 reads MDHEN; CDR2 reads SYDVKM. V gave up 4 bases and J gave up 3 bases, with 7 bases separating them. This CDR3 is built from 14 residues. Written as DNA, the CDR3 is TGTGCCAGCAGTTCCCACAGCTATAATTCACCCCTCCACTTT. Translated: CASSSHSYNSPLHF.

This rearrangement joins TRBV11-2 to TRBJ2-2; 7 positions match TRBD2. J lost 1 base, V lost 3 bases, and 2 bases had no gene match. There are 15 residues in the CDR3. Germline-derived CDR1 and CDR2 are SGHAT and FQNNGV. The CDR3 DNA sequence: TGTGCCAGCAGCTTGCGGGGGATGAACACCGGGGAGCTGTTTTTT. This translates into CASSLRGMNTGELFF.

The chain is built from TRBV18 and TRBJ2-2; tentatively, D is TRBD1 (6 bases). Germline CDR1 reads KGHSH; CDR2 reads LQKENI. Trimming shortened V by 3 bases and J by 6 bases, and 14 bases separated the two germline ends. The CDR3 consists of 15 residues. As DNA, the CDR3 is TGTGCCAGCTCACCCGTTTCGGACAGAGCCGGGGAGCTGTTTTTT. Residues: CASSPVSDRAGELFF.

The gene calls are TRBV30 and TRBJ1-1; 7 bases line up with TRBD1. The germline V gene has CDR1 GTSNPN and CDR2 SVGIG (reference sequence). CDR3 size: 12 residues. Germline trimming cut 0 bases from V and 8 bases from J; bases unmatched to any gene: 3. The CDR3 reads CAWSVMTGEAFF. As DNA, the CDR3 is TGTGCCTGGAGTGTTATGACAGGGGAAGCTTTCTTT.

The CDR3: CASSLTTDSFGIQYF. The DNA for the CDR3 is TGTGCCAGCAGCTTAACTACGGACAGCTTTGGCATTCAGTACTTC. The chain is built from TRBV7-9 and TRBJ2-4, with a possible D match to TRBD1 (6 bases). V was shortened by 2 bases and J by 9 bases, with 17 bases between the two germline ends. Germline lookup yields CDR1 SEHNR and CDR2 FQNEAQ (reference sequence). CDR3 size: 15 residues. The full variable domain, rest sourced from reference TRBV7-9 and TRBJ2-4, is DTGVSQNPRHKITKRGQNVTFRCDPISEHNRLYWYRQTLGQGPEFLTYFQNEAQLEKSRLLSDRFSAERPKGSFSTLEIQRTEQGDSAMYLCASSLTTDSFGIQYFGAGTRLSVL.

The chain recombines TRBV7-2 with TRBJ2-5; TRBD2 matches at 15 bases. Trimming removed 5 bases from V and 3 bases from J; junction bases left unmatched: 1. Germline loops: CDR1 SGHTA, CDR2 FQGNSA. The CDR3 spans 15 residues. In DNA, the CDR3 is TGTGCCAGCAGCCGGACTAGCGGGAGGGAAGAGACCCAGTACTTC. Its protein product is CASSRTSGREETQYF.

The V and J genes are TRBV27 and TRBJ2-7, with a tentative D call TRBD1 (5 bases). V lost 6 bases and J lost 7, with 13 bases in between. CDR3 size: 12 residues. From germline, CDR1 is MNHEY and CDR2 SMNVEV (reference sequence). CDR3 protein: CASRQGTREQYF. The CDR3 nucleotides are TGTGCCAGCAGGCAGGGCACGAGGGAGCAGTACTTC.

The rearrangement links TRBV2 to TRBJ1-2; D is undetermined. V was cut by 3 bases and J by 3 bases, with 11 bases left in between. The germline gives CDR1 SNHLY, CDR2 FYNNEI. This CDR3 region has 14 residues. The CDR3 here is CASSDQGSHYGYTF. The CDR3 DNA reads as TGTGCCAGCAGTGATCAAGGGAGTCACTATGGCTACACCTTC. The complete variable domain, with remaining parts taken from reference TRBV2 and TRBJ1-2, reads EPEVTQTPSHQVTQMGQEVILRCVPISNHLYFYWYRQILGQKVEFLVSFYNNEISEKSEIFDDQFSVERPDGSNFTLKIRSTKLEDSAMYFCASSDQGSHYGYTFGSGTRLTVV.

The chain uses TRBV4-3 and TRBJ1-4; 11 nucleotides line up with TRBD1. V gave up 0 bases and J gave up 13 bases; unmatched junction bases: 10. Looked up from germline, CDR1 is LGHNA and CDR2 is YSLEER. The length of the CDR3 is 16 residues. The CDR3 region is CASSQDIGTGGYRLFF. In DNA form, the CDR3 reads TGCGCCAGCAGCCAAGATATCGGGACAGGGGGATATCGACTGTTTTTT.

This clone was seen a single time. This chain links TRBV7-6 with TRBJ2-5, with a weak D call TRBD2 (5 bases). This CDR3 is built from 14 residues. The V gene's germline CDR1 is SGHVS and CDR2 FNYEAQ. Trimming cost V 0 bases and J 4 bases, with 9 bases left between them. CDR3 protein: CASSLASEVETQYF. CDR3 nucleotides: TGTGCCAGCAGCTTAGCATCGGAGGTAGAGACCCAGTACTTC.

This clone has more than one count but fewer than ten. CDR3 in DNA: TGTGCCAGCAGTGAAGCGGCCAGGGGGCTAAATTCACCCCTCCACTTT. Protein product: CASSEAARGLNSPLHF. V gene TRBV2 combines with J gene TRBJ1-6, with TRBD1 matching 8 bases. J lost 7 bases, V lost 0 bases, and 5 bases had no gene match. Germline CDR1 and CDR2: SNHLY and FYNNEI. The CDR3 extends over 16 amino acids.

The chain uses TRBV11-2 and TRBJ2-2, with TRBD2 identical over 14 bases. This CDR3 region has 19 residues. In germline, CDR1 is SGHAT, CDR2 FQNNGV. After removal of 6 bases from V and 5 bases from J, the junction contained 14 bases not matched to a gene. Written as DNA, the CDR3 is TGTGCCAGCAGAAAACCCGGGACTAGCGGGGGTTCAGGGACCGGGGAGCTGTTTTTT. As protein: CASRKPGTSGGSGTGELFF. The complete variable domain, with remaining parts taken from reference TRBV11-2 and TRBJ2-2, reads EAGVAQSPRYKIIEKRQSVAFWCNPISGHATLYWYQQILGQGPKLLIQFQNNGVVDDSQLPKDRFSAERLKGVDSTLKIQPAKLEDSAVYLCASRKPGTSGGSGTGELFFGEGSRLTVL.

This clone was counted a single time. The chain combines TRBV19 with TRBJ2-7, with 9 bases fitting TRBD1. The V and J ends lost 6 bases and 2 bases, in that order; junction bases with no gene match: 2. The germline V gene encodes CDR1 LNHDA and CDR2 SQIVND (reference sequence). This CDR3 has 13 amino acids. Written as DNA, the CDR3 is TGTGCCAGTAGGGACAGGGGTACCTACGAGCAGTACTTC. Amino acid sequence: CASRDRGTYEQYF.

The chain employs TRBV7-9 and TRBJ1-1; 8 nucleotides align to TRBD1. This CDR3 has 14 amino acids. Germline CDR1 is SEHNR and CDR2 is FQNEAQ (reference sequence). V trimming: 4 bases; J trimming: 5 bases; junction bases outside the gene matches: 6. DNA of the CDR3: TGTGCCAGCAGCTGGACAGGGCCGGGGACTGAAGCTTTCTTT. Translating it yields CASSWTGPGTEAFF.

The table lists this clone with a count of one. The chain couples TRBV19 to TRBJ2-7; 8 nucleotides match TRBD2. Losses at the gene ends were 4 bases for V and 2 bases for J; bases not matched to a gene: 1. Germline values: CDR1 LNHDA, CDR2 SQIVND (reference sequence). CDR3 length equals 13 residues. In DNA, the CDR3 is TGTGCCAGTAGTACGGGGGGGGCCTACGAGCAGTACTTC. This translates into CASSTGGAYEQYF.

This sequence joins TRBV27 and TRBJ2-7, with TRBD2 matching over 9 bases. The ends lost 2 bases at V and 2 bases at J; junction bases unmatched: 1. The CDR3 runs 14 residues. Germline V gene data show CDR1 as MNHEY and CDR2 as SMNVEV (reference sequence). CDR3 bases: TGTGCCAGCAGTTTAGCGGGAGGGACCTACGAGCAGTACTTC. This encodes CASSLAGGTYEQYF.

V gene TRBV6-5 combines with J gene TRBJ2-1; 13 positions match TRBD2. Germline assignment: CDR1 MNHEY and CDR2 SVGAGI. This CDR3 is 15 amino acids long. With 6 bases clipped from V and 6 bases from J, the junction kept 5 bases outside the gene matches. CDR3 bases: TGTGCCAGCAGCGACGGACTAGCGGGAGCCAATGAGCAGTTCTTC. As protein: CASSDGLAGANEQFF.

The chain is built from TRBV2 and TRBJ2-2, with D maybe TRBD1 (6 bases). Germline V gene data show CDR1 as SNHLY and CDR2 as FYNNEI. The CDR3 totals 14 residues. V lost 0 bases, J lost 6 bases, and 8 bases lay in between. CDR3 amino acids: CASSEAGGSGELFF. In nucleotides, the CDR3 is TGTGCCAGCAGTGAAGCAGGGGGATCCGGGGAGCTGTTTTTT.

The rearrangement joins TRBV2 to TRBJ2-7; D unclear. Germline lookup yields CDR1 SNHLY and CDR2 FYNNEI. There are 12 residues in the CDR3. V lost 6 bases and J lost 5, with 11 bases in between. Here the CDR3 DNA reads TGTGCCAGCAGCACATTAGGAGACGAGCAGTACTTC. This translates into CASSTLGDEQYF.

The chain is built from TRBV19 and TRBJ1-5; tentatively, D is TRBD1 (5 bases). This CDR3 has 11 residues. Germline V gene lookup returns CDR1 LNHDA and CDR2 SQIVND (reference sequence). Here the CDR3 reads CAVGPGQPQHF. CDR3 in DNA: TGTGCTGTGGGGCCGGGCCAGCCCCAGCATTTT. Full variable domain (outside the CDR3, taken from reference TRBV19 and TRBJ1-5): DGGITQSPKYLFRKEGQNVTLSCEQNLNHDAMYWYRQDPGQGLRLIYYSQIVNDFQKGDIAEGYSVSREKKESFPLTVTSAQKNPTAFYLCAVGPGQPQHFGDGTRLSIL.

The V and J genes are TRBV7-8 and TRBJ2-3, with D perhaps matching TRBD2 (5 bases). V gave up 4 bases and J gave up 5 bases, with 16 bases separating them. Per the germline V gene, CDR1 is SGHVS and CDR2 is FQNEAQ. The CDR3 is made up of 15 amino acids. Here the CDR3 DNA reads TGTGCCAGCAGCTCCCCCTTCCGGGGTGGAGATACGCAGTATTTT. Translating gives CASSSPFRGGDTQYF. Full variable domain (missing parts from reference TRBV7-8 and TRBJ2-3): GAGVSQSPRYKVAKRGQDVALRCDPISGHVSLFWYQQALGQGPEFLTYFQNEAQLDKSGLPSDRFFAERPEGSVSTLKIQRTQQEDSAVYLCASSSPFRGGDTQYFGPGTRLTVL.

The CDR3 sequence: CASSTGKASRYIQYF. The CDR3 nucleotides read TGTGCCAGCAGCACCGGCAAGGCTAGCAGGTACATTCAGTACTTC. The chain combines TRBV5-6 with TRBJ2-4, with D possibly matching TRBD2 (5 bases). Germline V gene data show CDR1 as SGHDT and CDR2 as YYEEEE. V lost 4 bases to trimming and J lost 8 bases, with 19 bases between them. There are 15 residues in the CDR3.

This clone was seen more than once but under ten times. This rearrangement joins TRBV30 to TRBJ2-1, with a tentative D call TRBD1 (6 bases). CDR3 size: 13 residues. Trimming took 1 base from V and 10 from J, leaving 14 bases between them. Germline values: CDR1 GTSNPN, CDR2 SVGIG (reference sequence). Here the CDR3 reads CAWSAYRVGEQFF. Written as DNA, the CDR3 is TGTGCCTGGAGTGCATACAGGGTAGGGGAGCAGTTCTTC. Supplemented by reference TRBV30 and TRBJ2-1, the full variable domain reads SQTIHQWPATLVQPVGSPLSLECTVEGTSNPNLYWYRQAAGRGLQLLFYSVGIGQISSEVPQNLSASRPQDRQFILSSKKLLLSDSGFYLCAWSAYRVGEQFFGPGTRLTVL.